Detailed here is one T cell receptor beta chain. Antigen specificity is unknown. The CDR3 runs 17 residues. Trimming removed 0 bases at V and 11 bases at J, with 26 bases between. The germline V gene encodes CDR1 SGDLS and CDR2 YYNGEE. It was with 60 Vbeta and 13 Jbeta primers that the PCR ran. The table came from immunoSEQ multiplex PCR; TCRdb's copy has only in-frame clones and leaves some out. Of some 110,000 clones detected, around two thirds appear once; the ten largest clones hold just under 9.5%. This record comes from a study of cytomegalovirus exposure and HLA in healthy donors. Study-level results: A later analysis found TCR association rates differed by HLA locus, highest for DRB1 and lowest for HLA-C. A few CMV-associated chains proved CMV antigen-specific in vitro. Cytomegalovirus-associated status was assigned to 164 TCR beta chains.

This chain links TRBV9 with TRBJ2-5; D is possibly TRBD1 (6 bases). The sequenced material came from PBMCs. The sequence derives from a woman in her forties in good health and CMV-seropositive. Written as DNA, the CDR3 is TGTGCCAGCAGCGTAGCTGCAGAAGGGGGTTTAAAGGACGGGCAGTACTTC. Translating gives CASSVAAEGGLKDGQYF.